This TCR beta chain was profiled in a study of T cell repertoires in cytomegalovirus infection. Using its own MiXCR run on the reads, TCRdb lists one record per CDR3 protein. The repertoire includes 450,000 to 600,000 distinct CDR3 sequences, approximately 40% of them detected once, and 43% sits in the top ten. V lost 3 bases and J 0 bases, leaving 11 bases between the germline ends. This CDR3 region has 15 residues. Germline loops: CDR1 MNHNS, CDR2 SASEGT. Remarks on this clonotype: Antigen unknown.

The rearrangement uses TRBV6-1 and TRBJ1-1; D possibly corresponds to TRBD1 (6 bases). This TCR came from a human donor in good health (CMV status not recorded). Some clones in this sample may be carry-over from other donors' samples. The starting material was cultured PBMCs, obtained from culture after CMV antigen stimulation. The DNA for the CDR3 is TGTGCCAGCAGTGACTACAGGGAAATGAACACTGAAGCTTTCTTT. Its translation: CASSDYREMNTEAFF.